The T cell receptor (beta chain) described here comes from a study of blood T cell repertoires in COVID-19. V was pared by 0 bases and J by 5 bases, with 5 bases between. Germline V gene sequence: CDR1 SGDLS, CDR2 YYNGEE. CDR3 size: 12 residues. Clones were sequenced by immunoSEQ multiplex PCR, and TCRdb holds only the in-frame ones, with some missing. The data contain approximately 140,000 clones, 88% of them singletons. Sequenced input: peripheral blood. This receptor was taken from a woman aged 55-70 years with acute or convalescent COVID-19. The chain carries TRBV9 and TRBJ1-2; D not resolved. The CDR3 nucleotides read TGTGCCAGCAGCGTAGGAGGGTATGGCTACACCTTC. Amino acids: CASSVGGYGYTF.